This record concerns one TCR beta chain sequence. The method was immunoSEQ multiplex PCR; TCRdb's version includes in-frame clones alone and lacks a portion of them. Of around 96,000 clones listed, 80% to 95% are singletons. This CDR3 comprises 15 residues. Germline V gene sequence: CDR1 SGHRS, CDR2 YFSETQ. Trimming pared 0 bases from V and 2 bases from J, leaving 9 bases between. The sample comes from a study of control samples from healthy donors and cancer patients. This clonotype originated in a man in his late teens or twenties in good health. V is TRBV5-1 and J is TRBJ1-5; D is unresolved. The source material was blood. In DNA, the CDR3 is TGCGCCAGCAGCTTGGCGGGAGTGGGCAATCAGCCCCAGCATTTT. Translated, it gives CASSLAGVGNQPQHF.